This note documents a single T cell receptor (beta chain) sequence. Its specificity is not known. The germline CDR1 and CDR2 sequences are MDHEN and SYDVKM. This CDR3 spans 14 amino acids. With 3 bases clipped from V and 6 bases from J, the junction kept 4 bases outside the gene matches. Attachment of unique molecular identifiers to individual cDNA molecules was performed. Via MiXCR, TCRdb re-called the 5' RACE reads, giving one row per CDR3 protein. Of 65,000 to 75,000 distinct CDR3 sequences listed, around 10% are singletons. This sample was taken from a study of early T cells in non-severe SARS-CoV-2 infection. Broader study findings: CD4 and private specificities were missed by VDJdb matching, which favored anti-spike CD8 responses.

This sequence was found in an adult who was a healthcare worker with PCR-confirmed SARS-CoV-2 infection or an uninfected control (not recorded which). The sequenced sample consisted of whole blood. The chain recombines TRBV28 with TRBJ2-2, with 7 bases aligning to TRBD1. As DNA, the CDR3 is TGTGCCAGCAGTTTTCTGGGGACAGCCGGGGAGCTGTTTTTT. Encoded protein: CASSFLGTAGELFF.